These T cell receptor beta chains were read from a single sample in a study of CD4 and CD8 cells across lung adenocarcinoma regions. One entry per CDR3 protein results from TCRdb running MiXCR on the PCR reads. This table has some 11,000 distinct CDR3 sequences, about 55% appearing once. The sample comprised CD4+ T cells from the center of a lung tumor. These receptors were collected from a male donor with lung adenocarcinoma. The CD4 and CD8 labels of this study may be unreliable. Both conserved end residues are part of each CDR3. Each record gives: clone size, J gene, V gene, D gene, CDR3 length, CDR3 protein, CDR3 DNA. D genes are given only for firm matches. Only part of the rows carry a size: once, few, many, or a class if the clone is expanded.

clone size: .
J gene: TRBJ1-2
V gene: TRBV6-1
D gene: TRBD1
CDR3 length: 14
CDR3 protein: CASSEGTGLYGYTF
CDR3 DNA: TGTGCCAGCAGTGAAGGGACAGGCCTCTATGGCTACACCTTC

clone size: .
J gene: TRBJ1-2
V gene: TRBV10-2
D gene: .
CDR3 length: 13
CDR3 protein: CASSERQVQGYTF
CDR3 DNA: TGCGCCAGCAGTGAGAGGCAGGTTCAAGGCTACACCTTC

clone size: .
J gene: TRBJ2-3
V gene: TRBV11-3
D gene: .
CDR3 length: 16
CDR3 protein: CASSFRGLPGTDTQYF
CDR3 DNA: TGTGCCAGCAGCTTCCGTGGACTGCCAGGCACAGATACGCAGTATTTT

clone size: .
J gene: TRBJ1-2
V gene: TRBV10-3
D gene: TRBD1
CDR3 length: 12
CDR3 protein: CAISDREDGYTF
CDR3 DNA: TGTGCCATCAGCGACAGGGAGGATGGCTACACCTTC

clone size: .
J gene: TRBJ2-5
V gene: TRBV27
D gene: TRBD2
CDR3 length: 15
CDR3 protein: CASSFLADIQETQYF
CDR3 DNA: TGTGCCAGCAGTTTTCTAGCGGATATCCAAGAGACCCAGTACTTC

clone size: large
J gene: TRBJ2-5
V gene: TRBV6-1
D gene: .
CDR3 length: 15
CDR3 protein: CASSEWTAVVGTQYF
CDR3 DNA: TGTGCCAGCAGTGAATGGACCGCCGTAGTTGGGACCCAGTACTTC

clone size: many
J gene: TRBJ1-2
V gene: TRBV7-8
D gene: TRBD1
CDR3 length: 18
CDR3 protein: CASSLVFMGTGTNYGYTF
CDR3 DNA: TGTGCCAGCAGCTTAGTCTTCATGGGGACAGGGACTAACTATGGCTACACCTTC

clone size: .
J gene: TRBJ2-7
V gene: TRBV20-1
D gene: .
CDR3 length: 14
CDR3 protein: CSASLSGTVYEQYF
CDR3 DNA: TGCAGTGCTAGTCTAAGCGGGACAGTCTACGAGCAGTACTTC

clone size: .
J gene: TRBJ2-3
V gene: TRBV6-1
D gene: TRBD2
CDR3 length: 16
CDR3 protein: CASSRTGGSPKNIQYF
CDR3 DNA: TGTGCCAGCAGTAGGACGGGCGGGAGTCCCAAAAACATTCAGTATTTT

clone size: many
J gene: TRBJ2-7
V gene: TRBV25-1
D gene: .
CDR3 length: 16
CDR3 protein: CASRPSTGGGTYEQYF
CDR3 DNA: TGTGCCAGCAGACCCTCAACAGGGGGGGGGACCTACGAGCAGTACTTC

clone size: .
J gene: TRBJ2-4
V gene: TRBV6-1
D gene: .
CDR3 length: 16
CDR3 protein: CASSEMGRGVKNIQYF
CDR3 DNA: TGTGCCAGCAGCGAAATGGGGCGGGGCGTTAAAAACATTCAGTACTTC

clone size: medium-sized
J gene: TRBJ2-5
V gene: TRBV6-5
D gene: .
CDR3 length: 14
CDR3 protein: CASSQDPGEETQYF
CDR3 DNA: TGTGCCAGCAGCCAAGACCCCGGGGAAGAGACCCAGTACTTC

clone size: once
J gene: TRBJ2-3
V gene: TRBV27
D gene: .
CDR3 length: 17
CDR3 protein: CASRAVGGARAPDTQYF
CDR3 DNA: TGTGCCAGCAGAGCGGTAGGCGGGGCGCGGGCGCCAGATACGCAGTATTTT

clone size: .
J gene: TRBJ2-1
V gene: TRBV6-5
D gene: TRBD2
CDR3 length: 15
CDR3 protein: CASSYTSGTDNEQFF
CDR3 DNA: TGTGCCAGCAGTTATACTAGCGGGACCGACAATGAGCAGTTCTTC

clone size: .
J gene: TRBJ2-5
V gene: TRBV27
D gene: .
CDR3 length: 13
CDR3 protein: CASSLGSGRTQYF
CDR3 DNA: TGTGCCAGCAGTTTAGGGTCAGGGAGGACCCAGTACTTC

clone size: few
J gene: TRBJ2-1
V gene: TRBV7-2
D gene: TRBD2
CDR3 length: 17
CDR3 protein: CASSDVAGGLQGETQFF
CDR3 DNA: TGTGCCAGCAGCGACGTAGCGGGAGGGCTTCAAGGAGAGACCCAGTTCTTC

clone size: .
J gene: TRBJ2-3
V gene: TRBV10-2
D gene: .
CDR3 length: 16
CDR3 protein: CASRGSECRAQDTQYF
CDR3 DNA: TGCGCCAGCAGGGGCTCGGAGTGCCGGGCTCAAGATACGCAGTATTTC

clone size: .
J gene: TRBJ2-5
V gene: TRBV6-1
D gene: .
CDR3 length: 13
CDR3 protein: CASSAGLGETQYF
CDR3 DNA: TGTGCCAGCAGTGCTGGGCTCGGGGAGACCCAGTACTTC

clone size: .
J gene: TRBJ2-7
V gene: TRBV27
D gene: .
CDR3 length: 15
CDR3 protein: CASSSRDAAHYEQYF
CDR3 DNA: TGTGCCAGCAGTTCCCGGGACGCCGCCCACTACGAGCAGTACTTC

clone size: .
J gene: TRBJ2-5
V gene: TRBV27
D gene: .
CDR3 length: 19
CDR3 protein: CASRPGGGAAARGPETQYF
CDR3 DNA: TGTGCCAGCCGCCCTGGAGGGGGAGCGGCGGCCAGGGGCCCAGAGACGCAGTACTTC

clone size: few
J gene: TRBJ2-7
V gene: TRBV6-1
D gene: TRBD2
CDR3 length: 15
CDR3 protein: CASSLTSGSSYEQYF
CDR3 DNA: TGTGCCAGCAGTCTGACTAGCGGGAGCTCCTACGAGCAGTACTTC

clone size: .
J gene: TRBJ2-5
V gene: TRBV5-4
D gene: .
CDR3 length: 17
CDR3 protein: CASSKGGGAGGIETQYF
CDR3 DNA: TGTGCCAGCAGCAAAGGGGGGGGGGCAGGGGGCATAGAGACCCAGTACTTC